This T cell receptor (beta chain) was retrieved from a study of cytomegalovirus exposure and HLA in healthy donors (dated by TCRdb to about 2017). About the study as a whole: An earlier analysis of approximately 640 of the donors reported about 250 Gb of sequence data and roughly 100 million unique TCR beta sequences from 150 million to 200 million T cells. Alongside the repertoire data, information on donor age, sex, ethnicity and CMV serostatus was compiled. The genetic ancestry cluster associated with self-reported Caucasian donors included 65% to 90% of the roughly 410 genotyped donors. HLA typing included class I and class II loci at four-digit resolution. Roughly five DR-DQ haplotypes were treated as single units for association and clustering because of strong linkage in the cohort. Besides the first cohort of 500 to 700 subjects, a separate validation cohort made up of 120 different subjects was used. Every discovery cohort repertoire had been produced on one sequencing platform. An earlier analysis of some 500 of the donors applied high-throughput TCR beta sequencing to assess whether each TCR beta V gene segment acted as functional or pseudogenic. Using immunosequencing, the study profiled T cell repertoires from 500 to 800 subjects and related those repertoires to cytomegalovirus serostatus. In a later analysis, previously published TCR beta repertoires from 666 donors were re-analyzed and high-resolution HLA genotyping was added so that TCR occurrence patterns could be studied. Typing coverage differed by locus: A, B, C, DRB1 and DQB1 were typed in roughly 620-630 donors, DQA1 in around 500, DPA1 in roughly 590, and DPB1 in approximately 450. High-throughput TCR immunosequencing, statistical association of individual TCRs with disease status, and machine learning were combined to predict cytomegalovirus infection status. An early release covering roughly 600 HLA-typed donors comprised around 300 gigabases of sequencing data and 85 million to 100 million unique TCR sequences. A later genetic analysis took genome-wide SNP genotypes for about 55% of the roughly 670 donors and used that subset as a discovery cohort. Among roughly 400 genotyped donors of the cohort, an average of 235,054 unique TCR beta nucleotide sequences were sequenced per donor, roughly a sixth of them non-productive. The aim of the study was to test whether cataloging public T cell receptors could identify signatures of past pathogen exposure. In the later analysis, no new phenotypic data were used to find candidate immune exposures; instead, reliance was placed on TCR beta sequences and their occurrence across donors.

Results and caveats for the whole study, not just this receptor: For the cohort, immune exposure information was limited to CMV serostatus. Assigning TCR associations to individual alleles was difficult when HLA alleles, especially DR and DQ, strongly co-occurred. Because some donors lacked HLA typing at each locus, the association tests relied only on the typed subset. The presence/absence analyses assumed that sequencing depth was roughly uniform across donors, and that assumption may not be true. The earlier analysis of nearly 600 of the donors excluded fewer than 20 rarely observed V segments, including chromosome 9 orphons, because counts were too low. In vitro tests confirmed that a few of the cytomegalovirus-associated TCR beta chains recognize cytomegalovirus antigens. A group of highly shared sequence variants was considered likely to be a technical artifact of the sequencing pipeline. In an earlier analysis of around 600 of the donors, most TCR beta V segments appeared in productive rearrangements about 87% or about 30% of the time, broadly matching IMGT annotations. In a later analysis, HLA-associated TCR beta chains showed more clonal expansion and lower generation probabilities than non-associated chains that were equally common. A further reported finding was that TCR beta sequences accurately predicted the HLA-A and HLA-B alleles for most subjects in the first cohort. In a later analysis, TCR association rates were found to vary across HLA loci, with the most associated TCRs seen for DRB1 alleles and the fewest for HLA-C alleles. According to a later analysis, most CMV-associated TCR beta chains appeared to be HLA-restricted, and the HLA associations seemed to be driven largely by CMV exposure. Most TCR sequences were observed very rarely across donors, whereas some public TCRs were present in many individuals. This cohort had only TCR beta chains sequenced, and the lack of alpha or paired-chain data limited which features could be detected. In a later genetic analysis, fewer N-insertions in productive TCRs were reported among donors in an Asian-associated ancestry cluster than the roughly 710-donor mean. In a later genetic analysis, a missense DCLRE1C variant was associated with V-gene and J-gene trimming of TCR beta chains, and the association was replicated in an independent cohort. Some IMGT-functional V segments, including TRBV6-2 and TRBV6-3, could not be told apart with the 87-base-pair reads, so those segments were excluded. The study gave a list of more than 150 TCR beta chains associated with cytomegalovirus. A later analysis associated about 17,000 TCR beta sequences with specific HLA alleles at a false discovery rate of 0.05. In a later analysis, several top co-occurrence clusters were reported to appear linked to parvovirus B19, influenza, CMV and Epstein-Barr virus. The authors suggested that the approach could potentially be generalized to other disease states and immunological phenotypes. In both the original and validation cohorts, the classifier was reported to diagnose cytomegalovirus status with high specificity and sensitivity. Correlated functional status among segregating V segments might be attributable to linkage disequilibrium, but an unknown experimental factor could not be ruled out.

Note on this clone: The antigen this receptor binds is unknown. No quality values exist for individual bases; no much larger clone is one base distant.

In total, approximately 700 healthy bone marrow donors made up the cohort. All cohort members were sampled while nominally healthy, although unrecorded immune exposures were likely present. The donor tested CMV seropositive and was one of the 289 seropositive cohort members. A peripheral blood sample was collected from each donor, and TCR beta sequencing was performed on peripheral blood mononuclear cells. Genomic DNA was extracted from the blood cell samples with the Qiagen DNeasy Blood Extraction Kit. The cysteine opens and the phenylalanine closes a CDR3 of 15 amino acids. Left in the record is the CDR3 DNA by itself, 45 bases read in frame from the first base. At the junction V is shortened by 5 bases and J by 1 base; bases outside the gene matches: 3. In the germline V gene (reference sequence), CDR1 corresponds to MNHEY and CDR2 to SMNVEV. Libraries were constructed by the immunoSEQ multiplex PCR assay. A mixture of 60 forward primers for TCR Vbeta segments and 13 reverse primers for TCR Jbeta segments was used in the multiplex PCR. Amplification of the CDR3 region of rearranged TCR beta genes was performed with a multiplex PCR assay on genomic DNA. On the Illumina HiSeq System, the amplified TCR beta libraries were sequenced as 87-base-pair reads. On the authors' methods: A later analysis tallied 75 million to 95 million unique TCR beta chains across the 700 or so repertoires, and some 10 million of those chains were shared by two or more donors. A nearest-neighbor algorithm error-corrected the raw reads and collapsed the reads into unique sequences, merging closely related sequences to remove PCR and sequencing errors. V, D and J gene segments were assigned by aligning CDR3 sequences to IMGT reference sequences. For a sequence to be retained, a match of at least six nucleotides was required to both a V gene segment and a J gene segment. Rearrangements were called productive when the CDR3 lacked stop codons and stayed in frame with V and J; all others were non-productive. CDR3 was defined according to IMGT convention as the region running from the second conserved V-encoded cysteine to the conserved J-encoded phenylalanine. In an earlier analysis of roughly 580 of the donors, sequences lacking an unambiguous match to a single V gene segment were excluded. An earlier analysis of 587 of the donors called V segments functional above 56.7% productive rearrangements and segregating when the between-donor standard deviation exceeded 5%. A statistical classification framework was developed to diagnose cytomegalovirus status using the catalog of TCR beta chain sequences. In a later analysis, TCR nucleotide sequences were compared against IMGT/GENE-DB human TR gene sequences so that V and J genes could be assigned. In a later analysis, CDR3 sequences and most-parsimonious VDJ recombination scenarios were assigned using the TCRdist pipeline. In a later analysis, each TCR beta chain was defined by its CDR3 amino acid sequence together with its V-gene family, and reads lacking a unique V-gene family were excluded. As a way to deal with suspected cross-contamination and a sequencing artifact, a later analysis dropped approximately 590 nucleotide sequences that were highly shared and had low generation probability. For each public chain, a later analysis derived a clonal expansion index from normalized ranks of inferred template counts within each repertoire. Generation probabilities in a later analysis came from a VDJ recombination model fitted to out-of-frame rearrangements, and those results were checked against IGoR. In a later analysis, TCR-TCR, TCR-HLA and TCR-CMV co-occurrence was scored with hypergeometric tests, and a repertoire-size bias correction was applied to TCR pairs. False discovery rates were estimated in a later analysis by permuting HLA or CMV assignments 20 times. In a later analysis, co-occurring TCRs were grouped using DBSCAN, with TCRdist sequence similarity added in when clustering inside HLA-allele-positive subsets. For co-occurrence clustering, repertoires with fewer than 30,000 or more than 120,000 public chains were excluded, along with about five repertoires with anomalous nucleotide sharing. TCRdb provides this immuneACCESS table in a form limited to in-frame rearrangements. Some clones are lacking; in checked studies, under half of them reflect an unresolved V gene, and why the rest are absent is not known. The D gene and trimming were derived from the DNA, and the V and J assignments and clone size from that table. The sample table shows roughly 150,000 clones, and 60% to 80% are seen once. The ten largest clones take up around 2.3% of the sample.

Sequencing was carried out using PBMCs. The TCR comes from a man over 45 in good health and CMV-seropositive. The sequence is built from TRBV27 and TRBJ2-2, with 8 bases aligning to TRBD1. In nucleotide form, the sequence is TGTGCCAGCAGTCCGGACAGGGTGAACACCGGGGAGCTGTTTTTT. Its protein reads: CASSPDRVNTGELFF.